Each of the 27 T cell receptor beta chains below was sequenced from the same sample in a study of cytomegalovirus exposure and HLA in healthy donors. Vbeta (60) and Jbeta (13) primers were used in the PCR. The assay was immunoSEQ multiplex PCR, and TCRdb's table has in-frame clones only and misses some. The sample has about 190,000 clones, 60% to 85% seen once. Source material: PBMCs. These receptors all come from a woman between 40 and 50 years old in good health and CMV-seronegative.

This clone was counted only a few times. V and J are TRBV27 and TRBJ2-7, with 9 nucleotides matching TRBD1. The CDR3 length is 13 residues. In germline, CDR1 is MNHEY, CDR2 SMNVEV (reference sequence). The J segment lost 4 bases and the V segment lost 4 bases, leaving 2 bases of the junction unmatched. Here the CDR3 DNA reads TGTGCCAGCAGTTCTGGGACAGGGTACGAGCAGTACGTC. Its protein product is CASSSGTGYEQYV.

The rearrangement uses TRBV7-9 and TRBJ2-3; TRBD2 agrees at 7 bases. The trim removed 8 bases at V and 3 bases at J, leaving 11 bases unmatched. The CDR3 runs 15 residues. Germline CDR1 is SEHNR and CDR2 is FQNEAQ (reference sequence). The chain's CDR3 is CASGQGTSETDTQYF. The CDR3 region has the DNA TGTGCCAGCGGCCAAGGCACTAGCGAGACAGATACGCAGTATTTT.

This rearrangement joins TRBV19 to TRBJ2-7; the match to TRBD1 covers 9 bases. Germline trimming cut 1 base from V and 6 bases from J; bases unmatched to any gene: 16. This CDR3 is 18 amino acids long. Germline V gene data show CDR1 as LNHDA and CDR2 as SQIVND (reference sequence). This CDR3 is CASSIGRIHDRGKGEQYF. CDR3 nucleotide sequence: TGTGCCAGTAGTATAGGCCGTATTCACGACAGGGGGAAAGGCGAGCAGTACTTC.

The chain links TRBV14 to TRBJ1-2; D remains unclear. V shed 4 bases and J shed 8 bases, with 14 bases lying between them. CDR3 length: 13 residues. Germline V gives CDR1 SGHDN, CDR2 FVKESK. Here the CDR3 DNA reads TGTGCCAGCAGCCCCGCACGGGCGGGAGGCTACACCTTC. Amino acid sequence: CASSPARAGGYTF.

J is TRBJ1-1 and V is TRBV4-2; possibly TRBD1 for D (6 bases). V lost 0 bases and J lost 4, with 15 bases in between. Germline CDR1 and CDR2: LGHNA and YNFKEQ. CDR3 size: 16 residues. The CDR3 reads CASSQEFTGLGTEAFF. The CDR3 nucleotides are TGTGCCAGCAGCCAAGAGTTTACAGGGTTGGGCACTGAAGCTTTCTTT.

In this sample, this clone turned up a few times. The chain links TRBV5-1 to TRBJ2-3; D is ambiguous. This CDR3 has 12 amino acids. Germline V gene sequence: CDR1 SGHRS, CDR2 YFSETQ. Trimming took off 4 bases at V and 3 bases at J, with 6 bases between the two ends. CDR3 protein: CASSEETDTQYF. The CDR3 coding sequence is TGCGCCAGCAGCGAGGAAACAGATACGCAGTATTTT.

This clone was seen a handful of times. CDR3 in DNA: TGCGCCAGCAGTGACAGATCGAACACTGAAGCTTTCTTT. This gives the protein CASSDRSNTEAFF. This chain links TRBV5-1 with TRBJ1-1, with D possibly TRBD1 on 5 matching bases. Between the trimmed V and J ends, which lost 5 bases and 1 base, there was a span of 9 bases. The CDR3 is made up of 13 amino acids. Germline loops: CDR1 SGHRS, CDR2 YFSETQ.

The chain couples TRBV19 to TRBJ1-2; 8 nucleotides align to TRBD1. V shed 2 bases, J shed 2 bases, and the junction held 4 bases outside the gene matches. Germline CDR1 and CDR2: LNHDA and SQIVND (reference sequence). This CDR3 is 15 amino acids long. CDR3 amino acids: CASSIRDRRNYGYTF. The CDR3 DNA reads TGTGCCAGTAGTATAAGGGACAGGAGGAACTATGGCTACACCTTC.

V is TRBV11-3 and J is TRBJ2-5; a weak D match, TRBD1 (5 bases). With 5 bases removed from V and 0 bases from J, the gap between germline ends came to 10 bases. This CDR3 spans 14 amino acids. Germline V gene sequence: CDR1 SGHNT, CDR2 YENEEA. The CDR3 DNA follows: TGTGCCAGCAGCCCCCGGACATACCAAGAGACCCAGTACTTC. Residues: CASSPRTYQETQYF.

In its sample, this clone was seen once. The chain joins TRBV15 to TRBJ1-6; D unclear. Deletions cut 0 bases from V and 5 bases from J, with 11 bases between. Germline CDR1 is LNHNV and CDR2 is YYDKDF (reference sequence). The CDR3 covers 16 residues. The CDR3 coding sequence is TGTGCCACCAGCAGAGATTACAGACCGGATAATTCACCCCTCCACTTT. It encodes CATSRDYRPDNSPLHF.

V gene TRBV2 combines with J gene TRBJ1-1; D not resolved. Between the trimmed V and J ends, which lost 2 bases and 1 base, there was a span of 8 bases. CDR1 and CDR2 from the germline V gene are SNHLY and FYNNEI. The CDR3 sequence is 14 residues long. The CDR3 reads CASSELAGNTEAFF. The CDR3, as DNA: TGTGCCAGCAGTGAACTCGCAGGGAACACTGAAGCTTTCTTT.

The gene calls are TRBV30 and TRBJ1-4; tentative D call: TRBD1 (5 bases). The germline gives CDR1 GTSNPN, CDR2 SVGIG (reference sequence). There are 12 residues in the CDR3. V lost 6 bases and J lost 7, with 12 bases in between. CDR3 sequence: CACGGVIEKLFF. CDR3 nucleotides: TGTGCCTGCGGGGGGGTTATTGAAAAACTGTTTTTT.

In nucleotides, the CDR3 is TGTGCCAGCAGCGCCTTAGCGGGAGTCTACAATGAGCAGTTCTTC. Protein: CASSALAGVYNEQFF. The rearrangement uses TRBV9 and TRBJ2-1, with 9 bases that match TRBD2. The CDR3 runs to 15 residues. The J segment lost 3 bases and the V segment lost 3 bases, leaving 4 bases of the junction unmatched. CDR1 and CDR2 (germline): SGDLS, YYNGEE.

This clone showed up just a few times. The chain combines TRBV6-1 with TRBJ1-1; no clear D gene. From germline, CDR1 is MNHNS and CDR2 SASEGT. The CDR3 contains 13 residues. The V and J ends lost 6 bases and 0 bases respectively, with 8 bases between them. The DNA for the CDR3 is TGTGCCAGCAGGCAGAAAGTGAACACTGAAGCTTTCTTT. Protein sequence: CASRQKVNTEAFF.

The chain has TRBV11-2 and TRBJ1-6; perhaps TRBD1 as D (6 bases). Trimming cost V 5 bases and J 7 bases, with 15 bases left between them. The germline gives CDR1 SGHAT, CDR2 FQNNGV. The CDR3 runs to 15 residues. The CDR3 spells CASSAQGFENSPLHF. In nucleotides, the CDR3 is TGTGCCAGCAGCGCCCAGGGGTTTGAGAATTCACCCCTCCACTTT.

The gene calls are TRBV19 and TRBJ1-5; 8 bases are shared with TRBD1. Germline CDR1 and CDR2: LNHDA and SQIVND (reference sequence). CDR3 length: 15 amino acids. After removal of 5 bases from V and 1 base from J, the junction contained 4 bases not matched to a gene. CDR3 amino acids: CASSSSGGSNQPQHF. CDR3 sequence (DNA): TGTGCCAGTAGTTCTTCAGGGGGCAGCAATCAGCCCCAGCATTTT.

The V gene is TRBV15, the J gene TRBJ2-3; D is perhaps TRBD2 (5 bases). V was shortened by 1 base and J by 2 bases, with 16 bases between the two germline ends. The germline CDR1 and CDR2 sequences are LNHNV and YYDKDF (reference sequence). This CDR3 spans 17 amino acids. In nucleotides, the CDR3 is TGTGCCACCAGCAGAGCGCCCACGAGGGTCTCCACAGATACGCAGTATTTT. Translation gives CATSRAPTRVSTDTQYF.

CDR3 coding DNA: TGTGCCAGCAGCTTACTCGGAGGGGCCTATGGCTACACCTTC. The encoded protein is CASSLLGGAYGYTF. This chain uses TRBV11-2 with TRBJ1-2; the D gene is possibly TRBD1 (5 bases). The CDR3 contains 14 residues. The V and J ends lost 2 bases and 4 bases respectively, with 11 bases between them. CDR1 is SGHAT, CDR2 FQNNGV, per germline. Filled out from reference TRBV11-2 and TRBJ1-2, the complete variable domain reads EAGVAQSPRYKIIEKRQSVAFWCNPISGHATLYWYQQILGQGPKLLIQFQNNGVVDDSQLPKDRFSAERLKGVDSTLKIQPAKLEDSAVYLCASSLLGGAYGYTFGSGTRLTVV.

This chain links TRBV14 with TRBJ2-5, with 11 bases lining up with TRBD2. The CDR3 runs 16 residues. Germline trimming cut 0 bases from V and 5 bases from J; bases unmatched to any gene: 5. Looked up from germline, CDR1 is SGHDN and CDR2 is FVKESK. The DNA of the CDR3 is TGTGCCAGCAGCCAAGAACTAGCGGGAGCGTCGGAGACCCAGTACTTC. Protein sequence: CASSQELAGASETQYF.

The gene calls are TRBV15 and TRBJ1-4, with D perhaps matching TRBD1 (6 bases). Trimming took 11 bases from V and 9 from J, leaving 16 bases between them. The CDR3 is 12 residues long. Germline V gene data show CDR1 as LNHNV and CDR2 as YYDKDF (reference sequence). The DNA for the CDR3 is TGTGCCGCCGGGACACCGGGGAAAAAACTGTTTTTT. As protein: CAAGTPGKKLFF.

The V and J genes are TRBV29-1 and TRBJ2-1; the D gene is possibly TRBD2 (6 bases). Trimming pared 5 bases from V and 4 bases from J, leaving 15 bases between. The CDR3 runs 14 residues. Germline V gene lookup returns CDR1 SQVTM and CDR2 ANQGSEA. This chain's CDR3 is CSVLSSGVYNEQFF. The CDR3 coding sequence is TGCAGCGTTCTCTCCTCGGGGGTTTACAATGAGCAGTTCTTC.

The chain couples TRBV6-1 to TRBJ1-1, with D possibly matching TRBD1 (6 bases). Germline V CDR1 and CDR2: MNHNS, SASEGT. Between the trimmed V and J ends, which lost 5 bases and 4 bases, there was a span of 14 bases. The CDR3 covers 14 residues. CDR3 coding DNA: TGTGCCAGCAGTCCGGGGGGGGCGGGCACTGAAGCTTTCTTT. This encodes CASSPGGAGTEAFF.

In this sample, this clone turned up a few times. V and J are TRBV10-1 and TRBJ2-7, with no clear D. The germline V gene has CDR1 WNHNN and CDR2 SYGVQD (reference sequence). The length of the CDR3 is 14 residues. Between the trimmed V and J ends, which lost 4 bases and 1 base, there was a span of 11 bases. The chain's CDR3 is CASSGDWFSYEQYV. The DNA of the CDR3 is TGCGCCAGCAGTGGTGACTGGTTTTCCTACGAGCAGTACGTC.

This chain links TRBV7-9 with TRBJ1-3, with unresolved D. The V end was cut by 5 bases, the J end by 3 bases, with 20 bases between. This CDR3 has 17 amino acids. CDR1 and CDR2 (germline): SEHNR, FQNEAQ (reference sequence). The CDR3 DNA follows: TGTGCCAGCAGCCCCATGGGCGGGCTGTCGGATGGAAACACCATATATTTT. Its protein product is CASSPMGGLSDGNTIYF.

This chain connects TRBV5-4 to TRBJ2-7; TRBD2 is a possible D gene (5 bases). V was shortened by 1 base and J by 0 bases, with 8 bases between the two germline ends. The CDR3 loop spans 14 amino acids. Germline V gene sequence: CDR1 SGHNT, CDR2 YYREEE (reference sequence). CDR3 nucleotide sequence: TGTGCCAGCAGCTTGAGTGCGGGCTCCTACGAGCAGTACGTC. This encodes CASSLSAGSYEQYV.

The rearrangement uses TRBV4-3 and TRBJ1-2; D gene ambiguous. V was trimmed by 0 bases and J by 7 bases, leaving 12 bases between them. Germline V gives CDR1 LGHNA, CDR2 YSLEER. The length of the CDR3 is 14 residues. This chain's CDR3 is CASSQEGGIGGYTF. The CDR3 region has the DNA TGCGCCAGCAGCCAAGAAGGAGGAATAGGTGGCTACACCTTC.

V is TRBV19 and J is TRBJ1-5, with TRBD1 as a possible D gene (5 bases). The CDR3 sequence is 17 residues long. The germline V gene encodes CDR1 LNHDA and CDR2 SQIVND (reference sequence). V was trimmed by 0 bases and J by 2 bases, leaving 14 bases between them. CDR3 residues: CASSIEVRGRGNQPQHF. CDR3 bases: TGTGCCAGTAGTATAGAGGTGCGGGGGAGGGGCAATCAGCCCCAGCATTTT.